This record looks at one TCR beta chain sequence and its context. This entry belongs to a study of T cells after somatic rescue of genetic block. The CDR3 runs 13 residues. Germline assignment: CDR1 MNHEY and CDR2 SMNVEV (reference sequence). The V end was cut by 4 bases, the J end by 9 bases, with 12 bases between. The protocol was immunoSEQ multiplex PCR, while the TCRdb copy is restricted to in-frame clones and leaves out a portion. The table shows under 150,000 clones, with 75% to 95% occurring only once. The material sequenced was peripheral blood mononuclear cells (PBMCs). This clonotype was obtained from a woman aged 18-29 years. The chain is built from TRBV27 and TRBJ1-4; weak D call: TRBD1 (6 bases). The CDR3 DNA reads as TGTGCCAGCAGTTCTACAGGGTCCCAAAAACTGTTTTTT. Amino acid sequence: CASSSTGSQKLFF.